The 12 T cell receptor beta chains reported below all come from one sample, sequenced in a study of blood T cell repertoires in COVID-19. The protocol was immunoSEQ multiplex PCR, while the TCRdb copy is restricted to in-frame clones and leaves out a portion. The data show some 240,000 clones, nearly 90% seen once. Sequencing input: peripheral blood. These receptor sequences come from a woman aged 40-49 years who had recovered from COVID-19.

The chain couples TRBV4-1 to TRBJ2-1, with 7 bases that match TRBD2. The J segment lost 7 bases and the V segment lost 0 bases, leaving 9 bases of the junction unmatched. Germline loops: CDR1 MGHRA, CDR2 YSYEKL. The CDR3 covers 16 residues. The CDR3 DNA reads as TGCGCCAGCAGCCAAGATGGGGTTGGGGGGGTTAATGAGCAGTTCTTC. Translation gives CASSQDGVGGVNEQFF.

This chain connects TRBV30 to TRBJ1-2, with 7 bases aligning to TRBD1. The length of the CDR3 is 12 residues. Germline assignment: CDR1 GTSNPN and CDR2 SVGIG (reference sequence). Losses at the gene ends were 5 bases for V and 1 base for J; bases not matched to a gene: 1. Here the CDR3 DNA reads TGTGCCTGGGACAGGGATAACTATGGCTACACCTTC. It encodes CAWDRDNYGYTF.

The V call is TRBV6-5, the J call TRBJ1-1; 10 nucleotides line up with TRBD1. Germline CDR1 is MNHEY and CDR2 is SVGAGI. The trim removed 8 bases at V and 3 bases at J, leaving 6 bases unmatched. The CDR3 loop spans 14 amino acids. CDR3 amino acids: CASWTGGVDTEAFF. DNA for the CDR3: TGTGCCAGCTGGACAGGGGGTGTCGACACTGAAGCTTTCTTT.

The rearrangement links TRBV6-2 or TRBV6-3 to TRBJ1-4, with D unresolved. With 3 bases removed from V and 7 bases from J, the gap between germline ends came to 12 bases. Germline CDR1 reads MNHEY; CDR2 reads SVGEGT. The CDR3 spans 14 residues. The CDR3 DNA sequence: TGTGCCAGCAGTTATCGCGGGATGCTTGAAAAACTGTTTTTT. Translation: CASSYRGMLEKLFF.

This rearrangement joins TRBV14 to TRBJ2-1; TRBD2 is a possible D gene (7 bases). The CDR3 has 16 residues. Trimming removed 4 bases from V and 0 bases from J, with 13 bases in between. Germline lookup yields CDR1 SGHDN and CDR2 FVKESK. In DNA, the CDR3 is TGTGCCAGCAGCCCCGCGGGGGCCAGCTCCTACAATGAGCAGTTCTTC. Translated: CASSPAGASSYNEQFF. The whole variable domain, remainder taken from reference TRBV14 and TRBJ2-1, is EAGVTQFPSHSVIEKGQTVTLRCDPISGHDNLYWYRRVMGKEIKFLLHFVKESKQDESGMPNNRFLAERTGGTYSTLKVQPAELEDSGVYFCASSPAGASSYNEQFFGPGTRLTVL.

The chain links TRBV30 to TRBJ2-1; 12 positions agree with TRBD2. Germline V lookup: CDR1 GTSNPN, CDR2 SVGIG (reference sequence). The trim removed 0 bases at V and 5 bases at J, leaving 5 bases unmatched. The CDR3 contains 16 residues. CDR3 sequence (DNA): TGTGCCTGGAGTGTACTAGCGGGGGGTAGGGACAATGAGCAGTTCTTC. Its translation: CAWSVLAGGRDNEQFF.

The chain couples TRBV7-9 to TRBJ1-1, with 9 bases matching TRBD1. Trimming cost V 1 base and J 6 bases; bases outside gene matches: 3. The CDR3 is made up of 14 amino acids. Looked up from germline, CDR1 is SEHNR and CDR2 is FQNEAQ (reference sequence). CDR3 loop: CASSLGQGVAEAFF. The CDR3 nucleotides are TGTGCCAGCAGCTTAGGACAGGGGGTCGCTGAAGCTTTCTTT.

CDR3: CASGLGRSTGELFF. DNA for the CDR3: TGTGCTAGTGGTTTGGGGCGGAGCACCGGGGAGCTGTTTTTT. This rearrangement joins TRBV12-5 to TRBJ2-2; no definite D call. This CDR3 region has 14 residues. Germline loops: CDR1 LGHNT, CDR2 FRNRAP. V lost 1 base to trimming and J lost 4 bases, with 7 bases between them. The entire variable domain, with the rest obtained from reference TRBV12-5 and TRBJ2-2, is as follows: DARVTQTPRHKVTEMGQEVTMRCQPILGHNTVFWYRQTMMQGLELLAYFRNRAPLDDSGMPKDRFSAEMPDATLATLKIQPSEPRDSAVYFCASGLGRSTGELFFGEGSRLTVL.

This clone was found once. CDR3 DNA: TGTGCCAGCAGCTCCCGGGGTTTTGGGGGAGGGAGTTGGGTGGAGACCCAGTACTTC. This translates into CASSSRGFGGGSWVETQYF. The V and J genes are TRBV7-4 and TRBJ2-5; 7 bases fit TRBD2. J lost 5 bases, V lost 4 bases, and 22 bases had no gene match. Germline values: CDR1 SGHVT, CDR2 SQSDAQ. The CDR3 runs to 19 residues. Full variable domain (outside the CDR3, taken from reference TRBV7-4 and TRBJ2-5): GAGVSQSPRYKVAKRGRDVALRCDSISGHVTLYWYRQTLGQGSEVLTYSQSDAQRDKSGRPSGRFSAERPERSVSTLKIQRTEQGDSAVYLCASSSRGFGGGSWVETQYFGPGTRLLVL.

The rearrangement joins TRBV18 to TRBJ1-2; TRBD1 aligns across 7 bases. The CDR3 runs 14 residues. CDR1 KGHSH and CDR2 LQKENI come from the germline V gene. Trimming at V came to 6 bases and at J to 5 bases, leaving 9 bases not matched to a gene. DNA for the CDR3: TGTGCCAGCTCGCCATCAACGGGACAGTATGGCTACACCTTC. It specifies CASSPSTGQYGYTF.

This chain joins TRBV24-1 and TRBJ2-7; the D is unclear. This CDR3 has 12 residues. V lost 2 bases, J lost 3 bases, and 4 bases lay in between. Germline lookup yields CDR1 KGHDR and CDR2 SFDVKD. The CDR3 sequence is CATSDSHYEQYV. The CDR3 nucleotides are TGTGCCACCAGTGATTCCCACTACGAGCAGTACGTC.

The rearrangement joins TRBV5-6 to TRBJ2-7; tentatively, D is TRBD1 (6 bases). The CDR3 is made up of 16 amino acids. The V gene lost 1 base and the J gene lost 4 bases, with 18 bases spanning the gap. CDR1 and CDR2 from the germline V gene are SGHDT and YYEEEE. CDR3 coding DNA: TGTGCCAGCAGCTTGAGGTTTGCGACAGGTCCTTACGAGCAGTACTTC. Its protein product is CASSLRFATGPYEQYF.